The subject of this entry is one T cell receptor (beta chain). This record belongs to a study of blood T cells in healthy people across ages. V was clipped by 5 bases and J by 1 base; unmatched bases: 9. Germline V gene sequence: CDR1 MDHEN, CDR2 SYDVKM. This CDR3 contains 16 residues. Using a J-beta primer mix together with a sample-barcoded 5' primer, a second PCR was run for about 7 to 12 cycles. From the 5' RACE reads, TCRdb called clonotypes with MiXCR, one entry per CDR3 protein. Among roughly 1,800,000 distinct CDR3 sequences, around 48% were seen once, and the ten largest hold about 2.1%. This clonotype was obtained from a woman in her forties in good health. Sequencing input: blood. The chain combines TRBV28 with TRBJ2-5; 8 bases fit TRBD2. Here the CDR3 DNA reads TGTGCCAGCAGTCGAACTCCTAGCGGGTTCCAAGAGACCCAGTACTTC. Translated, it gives CASSRTPSGFQETQYF.